This TCR beta chain comes out of a study of spatial heterogeneity in lung cancer. Study-level points and caveats: For expanded intratumoral alpha and beta TCRs, counts tracked tumor mutation counts.

TCRdb itself ran the 5' RACE reads through MiXCR, one entry per CDR3 protein. This sample has 21,000 or so distinct CDR3 sequences, with around 6% found just once. Time point denoted: sample taken at primary tumor resection. This clonotype was recorded many times. Its antigen is unidentified. This CDR3 region has 15 residues. V lost 7 bases and J lost 0, with 16 bases in between. In germline, CDR1 is SGHRS, CDR2 YFSETQ. The rearrangement links TRBV5-1 to TRBJ1-1; D ambiguous. The TCR was taken from a male donor with early-stage non-small cell lung cancer. The material was lung tumor tissue, obtained at surgery. The CDR3 DNA is TGCGCCAGCGGATTTGGGGAGAAGATGAACACTGAAGCTTTCTTT. This translates into CASGFGEKMNTEAFF.